Listed below are T cell receptor beta chains from one sample, sequenced in a study of blood T cell repertoires in COVID-19. Libraries were prepared by immunoSEQ multiplex PCR; TCRdb keeps only in-frame clonotypes and omits some of them. The table lists 200,000 or so clones, roughly 82% of them singletons, with more than 5% in the top ten. The sequencing input was peripheral blood. The receptors stem from a woman in her twenties or thirties with acute or convalescent COVID-19. Each CDR3 is given with its conserved first and last residue. The order of the fields is V gene, clone size, J gene, D gene, CDR3 DNA, CDR3 protein. A D gene is named only where the DNA matches it firmly. Size values are once, few and many counts, or a class for expanded clones, and some rows have none.

TRBV29-1,.,TRBJ1-1,.,TGCAGCGTTTCACTGGGGAGACTGAACACTGAAGCTTTCTTT,CSVSLGRLNTEAFF
TRBV19,once,TRBJ2-3,.,TGTGCCAGTAGTCCAGACAGGATCACAGATACGCAGTATTTT,CASSPDRITDTQYF
TRBV10-1,once,TRBJ2-2,.,TGCGCCAGCAGTGAGACTAGCCGCCCCGGGGAGCTGTTTTTT,CASSETSRPGELFF
TRBV13,.,TRBJ2-4,TRBD2,TGTGCCAGCAGCAATCCTAGCGGGAGTGCCAAAAACATTCAGTACTTC,CASSNPSGSAKNIQYF
TRBV5-1,.,TRBJ1-4,.,TGCGCCAGCAGCGTAACCTCGGGTTCTTATGAAAAACTGTTTTTT,CASSVTSGSYEKLFF
TRBV30,.,TRBJ1-1,.,TGTGCCTGGAGTGTACTGGGCATCACTGAAGCTTTCTTT,CAWSVLGITEAFF
TRBV11-3,once,TRBJ1-1,.,TGTGCCAGCAGCTTAGTCCAGGGATCTGAAGCTTTCTTT,CASSLVQGSEAFF
TRBV12-3/TRBV12-4,.,TRBJ1-2,.,TGTGCCAGCAGTTTAAGGGGAATGAATGGCTACACCTTC,CASSLRGMNGYTF
TRBV19,once,TRBJ2-3,.,TGTGCCAGTAGTATAATCCTAGGCGTGCGAGATACGCAGTATTTT,CASSIILGVRDTQYF
TRBV7-2,once,TRBJ1-5,.,TGTGCCAGCAGCGTCGGGGTCGGCAATCAGCCCCAGCATTTT,CASSVGVGNQPQHF
TRBV6-8,.,TRBJ2-3,.,TGTGCCAGCAGTTACTCCCTAGCCCCAGATACGCAGTATTTT,CASSYSLAPDTQYF
TRBV11-3,.,TRBJ2-7,.,TGTGCCAGCAGCTTGACAGGAGCCTACGAGCAGTACTTC,CASSLTGAYEQYF
TRBV14,.,TRBJ2-7,.,TGTGCCAGCAGCGGGGCGTCCTACGAGCAGTACTTC,CASSGASYEQYF
TRBV9,.,TRBJ2-2,TRBD2,TGTGCCAGCAGCGTGCCACTAGCGGGGGGGAACACCGGGGAGCTGTTTTTT,CASSVPLAGGNTGELFF
TRBV12-3/TRBV12-4,.,TRBJ1-5,.,TGTGCCAGCAGTCTAGGGGGGGATTCAGCCCAGCATTTT,CASSLGGDSAQHF
TRBV30,.,TRBJ1-2,.,TGTGCCTGGAGGGAGGTGTATAGGGCACGCTGGGGCTACACCTTC,CAWREVYRARWGYTF
TRBV29-1,.,TRBJ2-1,.,TGCAGCGCCGTGACTAGCAATGAGCAGTTCTTC,CSAVTSNEQFF
TRBV19,.,TRBJ2-2,.,TGTGCCACGACAGAGCAACTGAACACCGGGGAGCTGTTTTTT,CATTEQLNTGELFF
TRBV2,.,TRBJ2-7,TRBD2,TGTGCCAGCCAAACGACTAGCGGGATAGGTGAGCAGTACTTC,CASQTTSGIGEQYF
TRBV4-1,.,TRBJ2-7,TRBD1,TGCGCCAGCAGCCCAGGACAGGGAACCCTCTACGAGCAGTACTTC,CASSPGQGTLYEQYF
TRBV28,few,TRBJ1-1,.,TGTGCCAGCATCACGAGGACTGAAGCTTTCTTT,CASITRTEAFF
TRBV2,.,TRBJ2-1,TRBD2,TGTGCCAGCAGTGAAGCGGGAGGGCCGAATGAGCAGTTCTTC,CASSEAGGPNEQFF
TRBV15,.,TRBJ2-3,TRBD2,TGTGCCACCAGCAGAGATCGGGGGGGTCAAGCCTCCACAGATACGCAGTATTTT,CATSRDRGGQASTDTQYF
TRBV7-6,.,TRBJ2-3,.,TGTGCCAGCAGCCCATTAGGCACAGATACGCAGTATTTT,CASSPLGTDTQYF
TRBV6-1,few,TRBJ1-2,TRBD1,TGTGCCAGCAGTGAAGGGACATTTAATTTAGGGGGCCTCTATGGCTACACCTTC,CASSEGTFNLGGLYGYTF
TRBV5-1,.,TRBJ2-1,TRBD2,TGCGCCAGCACCCCCACGTCTAGCGGGACTTTTAATGAGCAGTTCTTC,CASTPTSSGTFNEQFF
TRBV11-3,.,TRBJ2-1,TRBD2,TGTGCCAGCAGCATAGGGACTAGCGACTACAATGAGCAGTTCTTC,CASSIGTSDYNEQFF
TRBV27,.,TRBJ2-7,.,TGTGCCAGCCGAACAGGGGGGGCCTACGAGCAGTACTTC,CASRTGGAYEQYF
TRBV10-3,.,TRBJ1-2,.,TGTGCCATCAGCAAACAGGGAGACTATGGCTACACCTTC,CAISKQGDYGYTF
TRBV27,.,TRBJ1-6,TRBD1,TGTGCCAGCAGTTCTCGACAGGGTTCACCCCTCCACTTT,CASSSRQGSPLHF
TRBV6-5,.,TRBJ1-5,.,TGTGCCAGCAGTTCCGCGACAGTTAGCAATCAGCCCCAGCATTTT,CASSSATVSNQPQHF
TRBV6-5,once,TRBJ1-4,.,TGTGCCAGCAAGGAGATCCGAACTAATGAAAAACTGTTTTTT,CASKEIRTNEKLFF
TRBV19,.,TRBJ2-7,TRBD2,TGTGCCAGTAAAACCGCTAGCGGCTACGAGCAGTACTTC,CASKTASGYEQYF
TRBV27,.,TRBJ1-2,TRBD1,TGTGCCAGCAGTTTAAGGCAGGGGGTAAATAACTATGGCTACACCTTC,CASSLRQGVNNYGYTF
TRBV7-2,.,TRBJ2-7,.,TGTGCCAGCAGCTCCAGTTCCTACGAGCAGTACTTC,CASSSSSYEQYF